A selection of T cell receptor beta chains follows, all from one sample in a study of CXCR3-negative and CXCR3-positive naive CD8 T cells. TCRdb re-called the 5' RACE reads, yielding one record per CDR3 amino acid sequence without DNA. In total, the table holds 110,000 or so distinct CDR3 sequences. Specimen: naive CXCR3+ CD8+ T cells from blood. Every receptor here comes from a human donor in good health. Some clones in this sample may be carry-over from other donors' samples. CDR3s include the opening cysteine and the closing phenylalanine or tryptophan.

J | V | CDR3
TRBJ2-7 | TRBV6-2/TRBV6-3 | CASSYPDRRGEQYF
TRBJ2-5 | TRBV29-1 | CSVEDEAQHLPEGGEETQYF
TRBJ2-3 | TRBV7-9 | CASSLAVVDTQYF
TRBJ2-7 | TRBV12-3/TRBV12-4 | CASSPFPGYEQYF
TRBJ2-7 | TRBV4-2 | CASSTSGGTGNPLDEQYF
TRBJ2-7 | TRBV5-4 | CASSSDWAYEQYF
TRBJ2-1 | TRBV7-9 | CASSLLPEEQFF
TRBJ2-3 | TRBV7-6 | CASSSLAGATDTQYF
TRBJ2-1 | TRBV4-1 | CASSQDVLRGGGEQFF
TRBJ2-1 | TRBV19 | CASSIDPRGLSEESSYNEQFF
TRBJ2-1 | TRBV11-2 | CASSLTGQYEQFF
TRBJ2-2 | TRBV5-1 | CASSLDVGGLAGELFF
TRBJ1-2 | TRBV9 | CASSGSGTGGTKYYGYTF
TRBJ2-2 | TRBV25-1 | CASRMEGQMNTGELFF
TRBJ2-1 | TRBV3-1 | CASSQADNPYNEQFF
TRBJ2-3 | TRBV9 | CASSPRSAQSSNGDTQYF
TRBJ2-7 | TRBV4-1 | CASSQGKAYEQYF
TRBJ1-1 | TRBV19 | CASSIHRENTEAFF
TRBJ2-7 | TRBV21-1 | CASRKTGAATGEQYF
TRBJ2-1 | TRBV20-1 | CSARSLAGNEQFF
TRBJ2-7 | TRBV5-1 | CASSLVAGPYEQYF
TRBJ2-3 | TRBV4-1 | CASSQHRNLLTDTQYF
TRBJ2-3 | TRBV12-3/TRBV12-4 | CASSLTILTDTQYF
TRBJ2-1 | TRBV14 | CASSQGFIKSSYNEQFF
TRBJ1-3 | TRBV28 | CASSMRGRREGNTIYF
TRBJ2-7 | TRBV6-5 | CASIGGGYEQYF
TRBJ2-3 | TRBV7-8 | CASSLVLLTDTQYF
TRBJ2-3 | TRBV11-2 | CASSPGLTDTQYF
TRBJ2-2 | TRBV28 | CASSRELNTGELFF
TRBJ1-6 | TRBV27 | CASSDRGSSPLHF
TRBJ2-2 | TRBV20-1 | CSARPGLAFTGELFF
TRBJ2-5 | TRBV28 | CASTLGGTYETQYF
TRBJ2-1 | TRBV2 | CASSATSGERNEQFF
TRBJ2-1 | TRBV12-3/TRBV12-4 | CASSLGGINEQFF
TRBJ2-1 | TRBV20-1 | CSASPLAGGENEQFF
TRBJ2-7 | TRBV25-1 | CASSEWGTGGPYEQYF
TRBJ2-7 | TRBV28 | CASRLGQGVSEQYF
TRBJ2-2 | TRBV19 | CATPGQGVGELFF
TRBJ2-7 | TRBV28 | CASSPRTSDEQYF
TRBJ2-1 | TRBV9 | CASSVITGPGYNEQFF
TRBJ1-6 | TRBV28 | CASRVRTDSNSPLHF
TRBJ2-7 | TRBV5-5 | CASSLEVSWDEQYF
TRBJ2-1 | TRBV15 | CATSTFNSVGQDNEQFF
TRBJ2-5 | TRBV6-2/TRBV6-3 | CASSYGDNEEETQYF
TRBJ1-4 | TRBV28 | CASNGGSPATNEKLFF
TRBJ2-3 | TRBV7-7 | CASSLYPGEEGTQYF
TRBJ2-3 | TRBV28 | CASGLLAGVSDTQYF
TRBJ2-7 | TRBV27 | CASSLSGVEQYF
TRBJ2-1 | TRBV12-3/TRBV12-4 | CASSWTGRYNEQFF
TRBJ1-5 | TRBV9 | CASSGGASNQPQHF
TRBJ1-3 | TRBV28 | CASREDRGHSGNTIYF
TRBJ2-7 | TRBV18 | CASSPSTDYYEQYF
TRBJ2-1 | TRBV27 | CASRADMGPYNEQFF
TRBJ2-7 | TRBV9 | CASSVDGSNYEQYF
TRBJ2-1 | TRBV7-2 | CASSLPLGLADNEQFF
TRBJ1-2 | TRBV7-2 | CASSTAGGDYGYTF
TRBJ2-3 | TRBV7-9 | CASSQTMGSTNTDTQYF